Listed below are T cell receptor beta chains from one sample, sequenced in a study of technical replicates of blood from a handful of donors. Profiled with immunoSEQ multiplex PCR; TCRdb holds only in-frame clones, not every one. The sample gives around 95,000 clones, roughly 94% of which show up once; 0.24% is in the top ten. Sequencing input: T cells isolated from PBMCs. The receptors originated from a human donor in good health. Each CDR3 is given with its conserved first and last residue. Fields, in order: J gene, V gene, CDR3 protein.

TRBJ1-1,TRBV11-3,CASSFFAGGRLRDTEAFF
TRBJ2-1,TRBV10-2,CASKKSSGVYSYNEQFF
TRBJ2-7,TRBV6-1,CAVLGADSYEQYF
TRBJ1-2,TRBV11-2,CASSLDQWEDGGYTF
TRBJ2-3,TRBV28,CASSTSDRRIGTDTQYF
TRBJ2-3,TRBV5-1,CASSPDRVFTDTQYF
TRBJ2-1,TRBV27,CASSSSSGTIYNEQFF
TRBJ2-1,TRBV9,CASSLAGYNEQFF
TRBJ2-1,TRBV9,CASSPYSGGSYNEQFF
TRBJ2-7,TRBV5-6,CASSRGQGTYEQYF
TRBJ1-5,TRBV7-9,CASSFSGEDDQPQHF
TRBJ1-3,TRBV5-4,CASSQVEADTIYF
TRBJ1-1,TRBV5-4,CASSLGGTLNTEAFF
TRBJ2-5,TRBV11-2,CASTLDSGGRAVETQYF
TRBJ1-1,TRBV2,CASSLQGGNTEAFF
TRBJ2-7,TRBV5-1,CASSPIEQGALAEQYF
TRBJ2-3,TRBV28,CASNLWDSFLSTDTQYF
TRBJ1-1,TRBV5-1,CASSLDRGQTEAFF
TRBJ1-1,TRBV7-6,CASSLDKGDTEAFF
TRBJ2-1,TRBV9,CASSVVWGDYNEQFF
TRBJ1-5,TRBV2,CASSDEANQPQHF
TRBJ2-7,TRBV6-1,CASSEEGGIYEQYF
TRBJ1-5,TRBV4-1,CASSQREGGNQPQHF
TRBJ1-2,TRBV4-1,CASSQVLTGEYGYTF
TRBJ2-3,TRBV5-6,CASSLLSGRTGATDTQYF
TRBJ1-2,TRBV28,CVLRGAYGYTF
TRBJ2-7,TRBV6-6,CASSTGGVSYEQYF
TRBJ2-1,TRBV7-9,CASSTRTTSSYNEQFF
TRBJ2-1,TRBV28,CASSTLAGTSGSNEQFF
TRBJ2-3,TRBV5-6,CASSLVGGASEDTQYF
TRBJ1-1,TRBV29-1,CSVVHREDTEAFF
TRBJ2-7,TRBV27,CASSLSGRGYSYEQYF
TRBJ1-2,TRBV6-5,CASSTGTGGHYGYTF
TRBJ2-7,TRBV6-1,CASSEAGITYEQYF
TRBJ2-2,TRBV6-1,CASRRQFAGELFF
TRBJ1-2,TRBV29-1,CSAVGGQGTSNYGYTF
TRBJ1-1,TRBV7-9,CASSYQTGTGGRRAFF
TRBJ2-3,TRBV2,CASSGGGRAGDTQYF
TRBJ2-2,TRBV28,CASSFVGQGDTGELFF
TRBJ2-1,TRBV27,CASSRLAGAQEGEQFF
TRBJ2-1,TRBV6-6,CASSSTDRGGLEQFF
TRBJ1-5,TRBV2,CASSEYSNQPQHF
TRBJ1-2,TRBV2,CASRDPSAGYGYTF
TRBJ2-3,TRBV28,CASSLPRGGQYF
TRBJ1-1,TRBV5-1,CASSPRQGNTEAFF
TRBJ2-1,TRBV18,CASSPFIGWDSSYNEQFF
TRBJ1-2,TRBV27,CASSSTGYGYTF
TRBJ2-2,TRBV6-4,CASSDRAGGTGELFF
TRBJ1-5,TRBV4-1,CASSLPGSGGQPQHF
TRBJ1-4,TRBV15,CATSREKTGSEKLFF
TRBJ2-7,TRBV19,CASSIGGSSYEQYF
TRBJ1-1,TRBV7-9,CASRWKGQAEKEAFF
TRBJ2-2,TRBV29-1,CSVRRTTWGTGELFF
TRBJ2-1,TRBV6-5,CASRSASGSNEQFF
TRBJ1-2,TRBV10-3,CAISESGLTYGYTF
TRBJ2-1,TRBV6-6,CASIAGRSYNEQFF
TRBJ1-1,TRBV28,CASSLSGQNLAEAFF
TRBJ2-7,TRBV2,CASRGGLAAYEQYF
TRBJ2-1,TRBV13,CASKQNNYNEQFF